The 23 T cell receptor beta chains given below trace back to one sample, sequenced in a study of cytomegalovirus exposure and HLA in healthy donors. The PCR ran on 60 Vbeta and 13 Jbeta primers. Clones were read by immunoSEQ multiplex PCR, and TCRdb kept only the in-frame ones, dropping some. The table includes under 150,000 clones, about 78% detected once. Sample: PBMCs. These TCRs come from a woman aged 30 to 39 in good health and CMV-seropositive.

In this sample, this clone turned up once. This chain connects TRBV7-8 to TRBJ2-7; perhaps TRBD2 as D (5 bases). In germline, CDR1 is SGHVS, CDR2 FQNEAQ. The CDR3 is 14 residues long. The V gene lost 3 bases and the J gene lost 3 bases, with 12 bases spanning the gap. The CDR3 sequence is CASSFGGPSYEQYF. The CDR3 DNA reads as TGTGCCAGCAGCTTCGGCGGGCCGAGCTACGAGCAGTACTTC.

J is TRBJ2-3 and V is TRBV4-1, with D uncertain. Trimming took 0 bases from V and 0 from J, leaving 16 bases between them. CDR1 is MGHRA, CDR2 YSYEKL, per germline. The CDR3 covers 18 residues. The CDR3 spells CASSQDPNQRESTDTQYF. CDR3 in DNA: TGCGCCAGCAGCCAAGATCCGAACCAACGCGAGAGCACAGATACGCAGTATTTT.

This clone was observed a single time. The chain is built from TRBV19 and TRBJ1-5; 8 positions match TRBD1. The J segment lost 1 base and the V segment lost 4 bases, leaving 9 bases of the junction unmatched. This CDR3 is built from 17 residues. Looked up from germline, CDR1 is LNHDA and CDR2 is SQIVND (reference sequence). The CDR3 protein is CASSTATGVLSNQPQHF. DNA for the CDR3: TGTGCCAGTAGTACGGCGACAGGGGTTTTAAGCAATCAGCCCCAGCATTTT. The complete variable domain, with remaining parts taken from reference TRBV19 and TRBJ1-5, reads DGGITQSPKYLFRKEGQNVTLSCEQNLNHDAMYWYRQDPGQGLRLIYYSQIVNDFQKGDIAEGYSVSREKKESFPLTVTSAQKNPTAFYLCASSTATGVLSNQPQHFGDGTRLSIL.

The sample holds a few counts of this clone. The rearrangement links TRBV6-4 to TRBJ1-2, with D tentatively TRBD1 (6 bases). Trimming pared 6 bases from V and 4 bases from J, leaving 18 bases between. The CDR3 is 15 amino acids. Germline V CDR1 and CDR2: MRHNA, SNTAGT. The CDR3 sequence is CASRGNREGVYGYTF. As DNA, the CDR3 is TGTGCCAGCAGGGGAAACAGGGAAGGTGTCTATGGCTACACCTTC.

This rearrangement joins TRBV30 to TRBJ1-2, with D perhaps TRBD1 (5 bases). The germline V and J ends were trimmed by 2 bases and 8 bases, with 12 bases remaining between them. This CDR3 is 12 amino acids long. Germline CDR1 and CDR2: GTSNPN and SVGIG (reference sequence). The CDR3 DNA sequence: TGTGCCTGGAGTCCGGACATCACGGGCTACACCTTC. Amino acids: CAWSPDITGYTF.

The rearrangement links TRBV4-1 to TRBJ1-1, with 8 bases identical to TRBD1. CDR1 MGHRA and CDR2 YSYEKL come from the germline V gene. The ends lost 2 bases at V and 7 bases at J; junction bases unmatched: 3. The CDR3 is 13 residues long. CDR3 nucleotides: TGCGCCAGCAGCCAACGGACAGGGATTGAAGCTTTCTTT. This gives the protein CASSQRTGIEAFF.

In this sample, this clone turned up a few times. The CDR3 protein is CASSYSEGLNYGYTF. In nucleotides, the CDR3 is TGTGCCAGCAGTTACTCGGAGGGGCTCAACTATGGCTACACCTTC. This sequence joins TRBV6-5 and TRBJ1-2, with D perhaps TRBD1 (5 bases). This CDR3 has 15 residues. The germline V gene encodes CDR1 MNHEY and CDR2 SVGAGI. V lost 0 bases to trimming and J lost 2 bases, with 10 bases between them.

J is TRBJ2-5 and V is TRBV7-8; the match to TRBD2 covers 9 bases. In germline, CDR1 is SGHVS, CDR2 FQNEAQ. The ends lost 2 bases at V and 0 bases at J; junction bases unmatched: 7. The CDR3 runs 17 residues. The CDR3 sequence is CASSLFLVAGDQETQYF. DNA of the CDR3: TGTGCCAGCAGCTTATTTCTGGTAGCGGGGGACCAAGAGACCCAGTACTTC.

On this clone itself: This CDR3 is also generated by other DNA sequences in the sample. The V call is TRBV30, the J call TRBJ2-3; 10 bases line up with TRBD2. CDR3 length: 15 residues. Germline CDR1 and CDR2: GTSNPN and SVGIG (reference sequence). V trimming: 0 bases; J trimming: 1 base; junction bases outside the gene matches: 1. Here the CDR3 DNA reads TGTGCCTGGAGTGTTACTAGCGGGGGCACAGATACGCAGTATTTT. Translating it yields CAWSVTSGGTDTQYF.

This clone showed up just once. The CDR3 here is CASSQITGRTEAFF. The CDR3 DNA reads as TGTGCCAGCAGCCAAATAACAGGGCGAACTGAAGCTTTCTTT. The rearrangement links TRBV14 to TRBJ1-1, with D maybe TRBD1 (6 bases). Between the trimmed V and J ends, which lost 2 bases and 5 bases, there was a span of 12 bases. The germline CDR1 and CDR2 sequences are SGHDN and FVKESK. The CDR3 sequence is 14 residues long. The variable domain in full, completed from reference TRBV14 and TRBJ1-1, reads EAGVTQFPSHSVIEKGQTVTLRCDPISGHDNLYWYRRVMGKEIKFLLHFVKESKQDESGMPNNRFLAERTGGTYSTLKVQPAELEDSGVYFCASSQITGRTEAFFGQGTRLTVV.

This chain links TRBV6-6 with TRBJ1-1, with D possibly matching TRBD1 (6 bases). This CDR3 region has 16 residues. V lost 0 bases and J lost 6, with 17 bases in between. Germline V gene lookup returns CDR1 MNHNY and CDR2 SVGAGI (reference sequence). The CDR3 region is CASSYSGVRGSPEAFF. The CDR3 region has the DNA TGTGCCAGCAGTTACTCGGGAGTGAGGGGGTCCCCTGAAGCTTTCTTT.

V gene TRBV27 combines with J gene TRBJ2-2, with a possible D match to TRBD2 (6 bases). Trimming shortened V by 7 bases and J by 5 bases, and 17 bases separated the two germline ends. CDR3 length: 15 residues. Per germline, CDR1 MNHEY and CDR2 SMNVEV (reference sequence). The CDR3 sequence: CASTSAGSGTGELFF. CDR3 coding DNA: TGTGCCAGCACGTCGGCCGGGAGTGGTACCGGGGAGCTGTTTTTT.

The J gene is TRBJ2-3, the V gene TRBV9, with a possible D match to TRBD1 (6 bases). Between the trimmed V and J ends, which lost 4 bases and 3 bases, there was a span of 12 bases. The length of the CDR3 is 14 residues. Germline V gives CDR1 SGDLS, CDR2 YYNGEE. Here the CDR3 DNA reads TGTGCCAGCAGCCCCTCAGGGGTGACAGATACGCAGTATTTT. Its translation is CASSPSGVTDTQYF.

As DNA, the CDR3 is TGTGCCAGCAGTCTCCGGGACATGGGGCACACCATATATTTT. Translating it yields CASSLRDMGHTIYF. The chain is built from TRBV6-6 and TRBJ1-3; D possibly corresponds to TRBD1 (6 bases). The CDR3 has 14 residues. Looked up from germline, CDR1 is MNHNY and CDR2 is SVGAGI (reference sequence). The V end was cut by 5 bases, the J end by 8 bases, with 16 bases between.

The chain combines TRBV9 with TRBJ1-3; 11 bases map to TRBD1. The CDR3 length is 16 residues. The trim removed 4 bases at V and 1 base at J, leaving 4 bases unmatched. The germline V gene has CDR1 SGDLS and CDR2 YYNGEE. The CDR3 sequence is CASSPGTGGSGNTIYF. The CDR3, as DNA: TGTGCCAGCAGCCCCGGGACAGGGGGATCTGGAAACACCATATATTTT.

CDR3 nucleotide sequence: TGTGCCAGCAGCCAAGATTACGGTGACAATCAGCCCCAGCATTTT. Its protein is CASSQDYGDNQPQHF. This sequence joins TRBV4-2 and TRBJ1-5; D gene unclear. V lost 0 bases to trimming and J lost 3 bases, with 9 bases between them. Germline V gene data show CDR1 as LGHNA and CDR2 as YNFKEQ. The CDR3 extends over 15 amino acids.

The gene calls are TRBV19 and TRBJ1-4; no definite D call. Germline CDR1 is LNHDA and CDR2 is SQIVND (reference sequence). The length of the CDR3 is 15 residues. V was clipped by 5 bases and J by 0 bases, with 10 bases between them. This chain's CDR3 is CASSLEGTTNEKLFF. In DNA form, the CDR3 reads TGTGCCAGTAGTTTGGAGGGCACAACTAATGAAAAACTGTTTTTT.

CDR3 nucleotides: TGCAGCGTCCGGGACACCCGAGGGACTGAAGCTTTCTTT. Protein product: CSVRDTRGTEAFF. The J gene is TRBJ1-1, the V gene TRBV29-1; D possibly corresponds to TRBD1 (6 bases). V was cut by 6 bases and J by 5 bases, with 16 bases left in between. Germline assignment: CDR1 SQVTM and CDR2 ANQGSEA. The CDR3 is made up of 13 amino acids.

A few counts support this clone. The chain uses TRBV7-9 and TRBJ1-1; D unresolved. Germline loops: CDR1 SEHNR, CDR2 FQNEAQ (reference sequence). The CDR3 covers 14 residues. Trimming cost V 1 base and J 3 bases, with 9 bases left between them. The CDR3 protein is CASSLESSYTEAFF. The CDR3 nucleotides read TGTGCCAGCAGCTTAGAATCCAGTTACACTGAAGCTTTCTTT.

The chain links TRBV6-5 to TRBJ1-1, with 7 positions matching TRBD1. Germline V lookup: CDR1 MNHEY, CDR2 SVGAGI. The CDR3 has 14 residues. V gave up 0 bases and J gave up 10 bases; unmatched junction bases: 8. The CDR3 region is CASSYSIQGNAAFF. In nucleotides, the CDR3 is TGTGCCAGCAGTTACTCGATACAGGGGAATGCAGCTTTCTTT.

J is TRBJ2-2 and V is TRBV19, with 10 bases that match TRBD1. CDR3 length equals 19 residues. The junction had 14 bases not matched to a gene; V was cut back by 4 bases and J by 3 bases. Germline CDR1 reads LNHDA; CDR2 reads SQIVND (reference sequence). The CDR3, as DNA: TGTGCCAGTAGTAGGCGGGGTGGTCGACAGGGGGCCGACACCGGGGAGCTGTTTTTT. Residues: CASSRRGGRQGADTGELFF.

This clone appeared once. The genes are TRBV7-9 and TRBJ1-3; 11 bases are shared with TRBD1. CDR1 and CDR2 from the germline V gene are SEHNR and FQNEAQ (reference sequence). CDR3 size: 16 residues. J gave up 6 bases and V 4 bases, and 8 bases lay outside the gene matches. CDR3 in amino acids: CASSWRTGGGVNTIYF. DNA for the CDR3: TGTGCCAGCAGCTGGCGGACAGGGGGCGGTGTAAACACCATATATTTT.

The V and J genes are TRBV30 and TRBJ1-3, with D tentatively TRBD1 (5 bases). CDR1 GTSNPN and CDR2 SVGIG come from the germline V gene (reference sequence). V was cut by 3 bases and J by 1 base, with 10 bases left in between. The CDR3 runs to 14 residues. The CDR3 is CAWSVGTSGNTIYF. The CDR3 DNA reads TGTGCCTGGAGCGTAGGGACTTCTGGAAACACCATATATTTT.